Below are 16 T cell receptor beta chains sequenced from a single sample in a study of beta chain features in type 1 diabetes. Of the isolated RNA, all was reverse transcribed, and so the sequenced material was expressed TCRB transcripts. The data were produced by immunoSEQ multiplex PCR, yet TCRdb's version contains in-frame clones alone and is incomplete. Of 200,000 to 250,000 clones detected, around 9.6% appear once; the ten largest clones hold 0.03% to 0.035%. Sequencing was done on a sample of naive CD4+ T cells from blood. The receptors were sampled from a woman under 30 in good health.

This chain links TRBV5-6 with TRBJ1-2, with a weak D call TRBD1 (6 bases). CDR1 and CDR2 from the germline V gene are SGHDT and YYEEEE. The V end was cut by 7 bases, the J end by 0 bases, with 19 bases between. CDR3 length: 16 amino acids. CDR3 sequence reads: CASGTGKGGANYGYTF. The CDR3 DNA sequence: TGTGCCAGCGGAACAGGGAAGGGGGGGGCTAACTATGGCTACACCTTC.

V is TRBV6-6 and J is TRBJ2-3; D might be TRBD1 (6 bases). Germline CDR1 is MNHNY and CDR2 is SVGAGI (reference sequence). Trimming removed 4 bases at V and 3 bases at J, with 17 bases between. CDR3 length: 16 amino acids. The DNA for the CDR3 is TGTGCCAGCAGTTTGGGAACAGGGATTCTAACAGATACGCAGTATTTT. Translation gives CASSLGTGILTDTQYF.

This clone was seen only a few times. The gene calls are TRBV23-1 and TRBJ1-2; 8 bases map to TRBD1. TRBV23-1 is assigned to the ORF class and has an uncertain function. V gave up 10 bases and J gave up 3 bases; unmatched junction bases: 7. The CDR3 loop spans 13 amino acids. As DNA, the CDR3 is TGCGCCATATTGACGGACAGGGACTATGGCTACACCTTC. This gives the protein CAILTDRDYGYTF.

This clone was counted between two and nine times. V is TRBV5-6 and J is TRBJ2-5, with D perhaps matching TRBD1 (6 bases). CDR3 length equals 13 residues. V was clipped by 4 bases and J by 8 bases, with 15 bases between them. CDR1 SGHDT and CDR2 YYEEEE come from the germline V gene. The CDR3: CASSPSLQGTQYF. The DNA for the CDR3 is TGTGCCAGCAGCCCATCCCTACAGGGCACCCAGTACTTC.

The chain uses TRBV5-8 and TRBJ2-2; D possibly corresponds to TRBD1 (5 bases). V lost 4 bases, J lost 5 bases, and 15 bases lay in between. Germline values: CDR1 SGHTS, CDR2 YDEGEE. There are 15 residues in the CDR3. The CDR3 DNA is TGTGCCAGCAGCAGAACAGGCCCCTGGACCGGGGAGCTGTTTTTT. Residues: CASSRTGPWTGELFF.

This chain links TRBV7-2 with TRBJ2-3; D is unresolved. This CDR3 contains 13 residues. Looked up from germline, CDR1 is SGHTA and CDR2 is FQGNSA. With 3 bases removed from V and 0 bases from J, the gap between germline ends came to 4 bases. CDR3 coding DNA: TGTGCCAGCAGCTTTTCTAGCACAGATACGCAGTATTTT. Translating it yields CASSFSSTDTQYF.

The J gene is TRBJ2-2, the V gene TRBV10-3; D is unclear. Trimming stripped 4 bases from V and 1 base from J, with 7 bases between. The CDR3 spans 14 residues. The germline CDR1 and CDR2 sequences are ENHRY and SYGVKD. The CDR3 sequence is CAISVGGNTGELFF. Here the CDR3 DNA reads TGTGCCATCAGTGTAGGCGGGAACACCGGGGAGCTGTTTTTT.

The genes are TRBV5-4 and TRBJ2-3, with D perhaps TRBD1 (6 bases). The CDR3 runs 14 residues. The germline V and J ends were trimmed by 0 bases and 9 bases, with 14 bases remaining between them. Germline V gene sequence: CDR1 SGHNT, CDR2 YYREEE (reference sequence). DNA of the CDR3: TGTGCCAGCAGCTTGGAGGGAAAGGGGGAAACGCAGTATTTT. Amino acid sequence: CASSLEGKGETQYF.

V gene TRBV7-9 combines with J gene TRBJ1-4, with a tentative D call TRBD1 (5 bases). CDR1 is SEHNR and CDR2 is FQNEAQ in the germline V gene (reference sequence). This CDR3 has 15 amino acids. V lost 5 bases and J 5 bases, leaving 15 bases between the germline ends. CDR3 sequence reads: CASSLGTSRNEKLFF. As DNA, the CDR3 is TGTGCCAGCAGCCTTGGGACTTCAAGGAATGAAAAACTGTTTTTT.

This chain connects TRBV19 to TRBJ2-3, with 10 bases that match TRBD2. This CDR3 contains 14 residues. V shed 5 bases, J shed 2 bases, and the junction held 1 base outside the gene matches. Germline CDR1 and CDR2: LNHDA and SQIVND (reference sequence). CDR3 DNA sequence: TGTGCCAGTAGTGGACTAGCGGCCACAGATACGCAGTATTTT. This codes for CASSGLAATDTQYF.

This chain connects TRBV15 to TRBJ1-4, with TRBD1 identical over 7 bases. Germline V gives CDR1 LNHNV, CDR2 YYDKDF (reference sequence). The V gene end was trimmed by 9 bases and the J gene end by 8 bases; junction bases not matched to a gene: 12. This CDR3 contains 14 residues. Written as DNA, the CDR3 is TGTGCCACGGGCTTAGAGACAGGGCGAGAAAAACTGTTTTTT. Amino acids: CATGLETGREKLFF.

The CDR3 here is CASSLGGSGSYEQYF. The CDR3 DNA is TGTGCCAGCAGCCTGGGCGGGAGTGGGTCCTACGAGCAGTACTTC. The chain uses TRBV13 and TRBJ2-7; 7 bases agree with TRBD2. The CDR3 has 15 residues. The V gene end was trimmed by 5 bases and the J gene end by 1 base; junction bases not matched to a gene: 8. The germline CDR1 and CDR2 sequences are PRHDT and FYEKMQ (reference sequence).

This chain uses TRBV6-1 with TRBJ1-2; the D gene is possibly TRBD1 (5 bases). V lost 2 bases and J lost 4, with 14 bases in between. Germline CDR1 MNHNS, CDR2 SASEGT. This CDR3 is built from 15 residues. DNA of the CDR3: TGTGCCAGCAGTGAAACCCAGGGAATTGCCTATGGCTACACCTTC. Translated, it gives CASSETQGIAYGYTF.

This clone was detected a few times. The chain has TRBV6-1 and TRBJ1-2; 12 bases map to TRBD1. V dropped 1 base and J dropped 7; count of bases not matched to a gene: 10. CDR1 is MNHNS and CDR2 is SASEGT in the germline V gene. This CDR3 region has 17 residues. In DNA, the CDR3 is TGTGCCAGCAGTGAAGATGTAGGGACAGGGGGCTTCTTTGGCTACACCTTC. Amino acid sequence: CASSEDVGTGGFFGYTF.

V gene TRBV5-1 combines with J gene TRBJ2-1, with 14 bases that match TRBD2. Unmatched junction bases numbered 11, after V lost 4 bases and J lost 8 bases. Germline-derived CDR1 and CDR2 are SGHRS and YFSETQ. This CDR3 comprises 17 residues. Here the CDR3 DNA reads TGCGCCAGCAGCAAGACTAGCGGGAGGGCCCCTCGTGATGAGCAGTTCTTC. It translates to CASSKTSGRAPRDEQFF.

The chain links TRBV25-1 to TRBJ1-2; maybe TRBD1 (5 bases). The CDR3 totals 14 residues. V lost 3 bases to trimming and J lost 7 bases, with 15 bases between them. Germline V gene data show CDR1 as MGHDK and CDR2 as SYGVNS. This chain's CDR3 is CASSDPGRVLGYTF. The CDR3 nucleotides are TGTGCCAGCAGTGACCCAGGGAGGGTCCTTGGCTACACCTTC.